The 8 T cell receptor beta chains listed next were all sequenced from one sample in a study of T cell responses to AZD1222 COVID-19 vaccine. Using immunoSEQ multiplex PCR, the repertoire was profiled, and TCRdb retains in-frame clones only, with some absent. The sample lists about 150,000 clones, around 92% occurring once. This specimen was peripheral blood, taken 28 days after the second AZD1222 dose. These receptors were collected from an adult who received the AZD1222 COVID-19 vaccine.

The chain joins TRBV7-3 to TRBJ2-7, with D unclear. Germline-derived CDR1 and CDR2 are SGHTA and FQGTGA. This CDR3 contains 14 residues. V gave up 1 base and J gave up 2 bases, with 9 bases separating them. The CDR3 sequence is CASSLNPSPYEQYF. The CDR3 DNA sequence: TGTGCCAGCAGCTTAAACCCGAGTCCCTACGAGCAGTACTTC.

This chain links TRBV5-1 with TRBJ1-1; weak D call: TRBD1 (6 bases). V was trimmed by 3 bases and J by 4 bases, leaving 28 bases between them. From germline, CDR1 is SGHRS and CDR2 YFSETQ. This CDR3 contains 19 residues. The CDR3 spells CASSSRGATGLGSVTEAFF. DNA of the CDR3: TGCGCCAGCAGCTCCCGGGGAGCGACAGGTTTGGGATCGGTCACTGAAGCTTTCTTT.

The V and J genes are TRBV2 and TRBJ1-2; D may be TRBD1 (5 bases). The CDR3 loop spans 13 amino acids. The germline gives CDR1 SNHLY, CDR2 FYNNEI. Deletions cut 7 bases from V and 4 bases from J, with 13 bases between. CDR3 protein: CASKVGELYGYTF. The CDR3 nucleotides are TGTGCCAGCAAGGTGGGGGAGCTCTATGGCTACACCTTC. Filled out from reference TRBV2 and TRBJ1-2, the complete variable domain reads EPEVTQTPSHQVTQMGQEVILRCVPISNHLYFYWYRQILGQKVEFLVSFYNNEISEKSEIFDDQFSVERPDGSNFTLKIRSTKLEDSAMYFCASKVGELYGYTFGSGTRLTVV.

The chain carries TRBV2 and TRBJ1-2; D remains unclear. The CDR3 has 14 residues. Trimming took off 10 bases at V and 4 bases at J, with 19 bases between the two ends. Germline assignment: CDR1 SNHLY and CDR2 FYNNEI. CDR3: CATLLRRVGYGYTF. The DNA of the CDR3 is TGTGCCACGCTTCTTAGGAGGGTGGGCTATGGCTACACCTTC.

This chain uses TRBV6-5 with TRBJ2-5, with D perhaps TRBD2 (6 bases). V was pared by 6 bases and J by 3 bases, with 14 bases between. The CDR3 loop spans 14 amino acids. Germline loops: CDR1 MNHEY, CDR2 SVGAGI. The CDR3 reads CASRGRDSKETQYF. The CDR3 DNA sequence: TGTGCCAGCAGAGGCCGGGACTCAAAAGAGACCCAGTACTTC.

The rearrangement joins TRBV11-3 to TRBJ2-3; the D gene is possibly TRBD1 (7 bases). Germline V lookup: CDR1 SGHNT, CDR2 YENEEA. The CDR3 loop spans 14 amino acids. The germline V and J ends were trimmed by 2 bases and 6 bases, with 12 bases remaining between them. The DNA of the CDR3 is TGTGCCAGCAGCTTATTCAGGGGGGATGATACGCAGTATTTT. It translates to CASSLFRGDDTQYF. Looking up the rest from reference TRBV11-3 and TRBJ2-3 gives the full variable domain: EAGVVQSPRYKIIEKKQPVAFWCNPISGHNTLYWYLQNLGQGPELLIRYENEEAVDDSQLPKDRFSAERLKGVDSTLKIQPAELGDSAVYLCASSLFRGDDTQYFGPGTRLTVL.

The chain links TRBV9 to TRBJ2-1, with TRBD2 matching 9 bases. CDR3 length: 15 amino acids. Germline V gene lookup returns CDR1 SGDLS and CDR2 YYNGEE. Germline trimming cut 0 bases from V and 7 bases from J; bases unmatched to any gene: 5. The CDR3 sequence is CASSVEAGGWNEQFF. The CDR3 bases are TGTGCCAGCAGCGTAGAAGCGGGAGGATGGAATGAGCAGTTCTTC.

The chain has TRBV4-3 and TRBJ2-3; 8 nucleotides match TRBD2. The J segment lost 6 bases and the V segment lost 0 bases, leaving 11 bases of the junction unmatched. Germline V gives CDR1 LGHNA, CDR2 YSLEER. The CDR3 extends over 17 amino acids. The CDR3 coding sequence is TGCGCCAGCAGCCAAGAGGGCCGACTAGCGCCCCGCGATACGCAGTATTTT. The encoded protein is CASSQEGRLAPRDTQYF.